This T cell receptor beta chain was documented in a study of PD-1 blockade in classical Hodgkin lymphoma. There are 16 residues in the CDR3. J was trimmed by 5 bases and V by 1 base; bases with no gene match: 6. Germline V gene lookup returns CDR1 LGHNA and CDR2 YNFKEQ. Profiling relied on immunoSEQ multiplex PCR, and the TCRdb table lists in-frame clones only, not all of them. This repertoire shows roughly 100,000 clones, around 90% found once; its top ten account for roughly 20%. Time point indicated: cycle 4 day 1 (C4D1), after five to seven weeks of nivolumab. All trial patients relapsed after autologous stem cell transplantation. General observations from the study: Relapsed/refractory patients reportedly had lower baseline diversity than newly diagnosed patients. Patients starting nivolumab less than 1 year after ASCT had lower diversity and were excluded from later analyses. The baseline diversity of complete responders showed similarity to that of newly diagnosed patients.

With regard to this clone: Its specificity is not known.

Source: peripheral blood mononuclear cells (PBMCs), taken before the fourth cycle of nivolumab. The receptor's source is a human donor with classical Hodgkin lymphoma. The J gene is TRBJ2-1, the V gene TRBV4-2; TRBD2 matches at 9 bases. DNA for the CDR3: TGTGCCAGCAGCCAAGTCGCGGGAGGGATAAACAATGAGCAGTTCTTC. Translated, it gives CASSQVAGGINNEQFF.